The following is a T cell receptor (beta chain) sequence with its context. The antigen is unknown. The PCR used 60 Vbeta and 13 Jbeta primers. Assay: immunoSEQ multiplex PCR; the TCRdb copy retains only in-frame clones and omits some. The table lists approximately 44,000 clones, roughly nine tenths of them singletons, with 8% in the top ten. Per germline, CDR1 SGHNT and CDR2 YYREEE (reference sequence). This CDR3 is 15 amino acids long. Trimming stripped 4 bases from V and 0 bases from J, with 12 bases between. The data stem from a study of cytomegalovirus exposure and HLA in healthy donors. Study results and caveats: Across donors, sequencing depth was assumed by presence/absence analyses to be roughly uniform.

The genes are TRBV5-4 and TRBJ2-3, with D maybe TRBD2 (5 bases). The origin of this receptor is a woman aged 40 to 50 in good health and CMV-seropositive. Specimen: PBMCs. The CDR3 DNA sequence: TGTGCCAGCAGCCAAATTGGACTCAGCACAGATACGCAGTATTTT. It specifies CASSQIGLSTDTQYF.